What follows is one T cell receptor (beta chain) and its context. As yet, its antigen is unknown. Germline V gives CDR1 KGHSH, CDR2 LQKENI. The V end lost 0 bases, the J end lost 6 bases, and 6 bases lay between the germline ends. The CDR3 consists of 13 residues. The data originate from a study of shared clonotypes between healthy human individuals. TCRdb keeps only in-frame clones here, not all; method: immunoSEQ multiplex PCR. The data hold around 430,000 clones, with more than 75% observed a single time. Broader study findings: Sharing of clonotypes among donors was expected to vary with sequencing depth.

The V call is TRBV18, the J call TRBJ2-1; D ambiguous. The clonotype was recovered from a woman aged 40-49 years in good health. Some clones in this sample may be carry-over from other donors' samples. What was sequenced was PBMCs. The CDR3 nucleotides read TGTGCCAGCTCACCACCGACTCGCAATGAGCAGTTCTTC. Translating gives CASSPPTRNEQFF.